Listed below are T cell receptor beta chains from one sample, sequenced in a study of T-cell memory formation after mild COVID-19. MiXCR, run by TCRdb on the 5' RACE reads, gives a single entry per CDR3 protein. The sample carries hundreds of thousands of distinct CDR3 sequences, roughly 18% recorded once. The sample taken for sequencing was PBMCs or a T cell subset sorted from them (not recorded which). The origin of the receptors is an adult woman who had mild COVID-19 (a few samples of this study predate the infection). Cell type and time point are not known. Both conserved end residues are trimmed from each CDR3.

V gene: TRBV29-1; J gene: TRBJ2-3; CDR3 protein: SGRDGGTDTQY
V gene: TRBV5-4; J gene: TRBJ1-1; CDR3 protein: ASSVDWENTEAF
V gene: TRBV9; J gene: TRBJ2-3; CDR3 protein: ASTRRHRGDTQY
V gene: TRBV29-1; J gene: TRBJ2-7; CDR3 protein: SVGTGGKTYEQY
V gene: TRBV7-2; J gene: TRBJ1-4; CDR3 protein: ASSLNRGGEKLF
V gene: TRBV4-1; J gene: TRBJ2-3; CDR3 protein: ASSRSPGQGTDTQY
V gene: TRBV10-3; J gene: TRBJ2-1; CDR3 protein: AISLDSPSYNEQF
V gene: TRBV9; J gene: TRBJ2-1; CDR3 protein: ASSVGPGSSYNEQF
V gene: TRBV4-2; J gene: TRBJ2-3; CDR3 protein: ASSQDQTATDTQY
V gene: TRBV11-2; J gene: TRBJ2-3; CDR3 protein: ASSLGAGVSTDTQY
V gene: TRBV6-2/TRBV6-3; J gene: TRBJ2-7; CDR3 protein: ASSYLAYEQY
V gene: TRBV24-1; J gene: TRBJ2-1; CDR3 protein: ATSDFGQGWHNEQF
V gene: TRBV20-1; J gene: TRBJ1-6; CDR3 protein: SALPTYNSPLH
V gene: TRBV4-2; J gene: TRBJ1-2; CDR3 protein: ASSLGREGYT
V gene: TRBV12-3/TRBV12-4; J gene: TRBJ1-1; CDR3 protein: ASVQESLTEAF
V gene: TRBV7-9; J gene: TRBJ1-4; CDR3 protein: ASSLGDRENEKLF
V gene: TRBV20-1; J gene: TRBJ1-1; CDR3 protein: SAPIGQGYTEAF
V gene: TRBV6-4; J gene: TRBJ2-1; CDR3 protein: ASKSLRGNEQF
V gene: TRBV3-1; J gene: TRBJ2-7; CDR3 protein: ASSHSSGRGGYEQY
V gene: TRBV2; J gene: TRBJ2-1; CDR3 protein: ASNGGRPLNEQF
V gene: TRBV5-5; J gene: TRBJ2-5; CDR3 protein: ASTRGSGVQETQY
V gene: TRBV19; J gene: TRBJ2-5; CDR3 protein: ASKRTGGLGAQETQY
V gene: TRBV4-1; J gene: TRBJ1-1; CDR3 protein: ASSQASNGNTEAF
V gene: TRBV5-5; J gene: TRBJ2-6; CDR3 protein: ASSLVQGAFLNVLT
V gene: TRBV20-1; J gene: TRBJ2-1; CDR3 protein: SARVPGLAVSNEQF
V gene: TRBV12-3/TRBV12-4; J gene: TRBJ2-7; CDR3 protein: ASSLGRHSYEQY
V gene: TRBV30; J gene: TRBJ2-3; CDR3 protein: AWSTNPSKLAGARWGTDTQY
V gene: TRBV20-1; J gene: TRBJ2-2; CDR3 protein: SASGTGDPSTGELF
V gene: TRBV7-9; J gene: TRBJ1-2; CDR3 protein: ASSPLDRGTDGYT
V gene: TRBV27; J gene: TRBJ2-7; CDR3 protein: ASSPGQGLPNTYEQY
V gene: TRBV20-1; J gene: TRBJ2-5; CDR3 protein: SAGTSGSSQETQY
V gene: TRBV27; J gene: TRBJ2-7; CDR3 protein: ASSSIAGTYEQY
V gene: TRBV7-8; J gene: TRBJ2-3; CDR3 protein: ASSPPTPGAGTDTQY
V gene: TRBV9; J gene: TRBJ1-6; CDR3 protein: ASSADHDNSPLH
V gene: TRBV20-1; J gene: TRBJ1-2; CDR3 protein: SARDRDGGGYGYT
V gene: TRBV20-1; J gene: TRBJ1-1; CDR3 protein: SARGGLNTEAF
V gene: TRBV25-1; J gene: TRBJ2-7; CDR3 protein: ASSELSGTPRSEQY
V gene: TRBV19; J gene: TRBJ1-6; CDR3 protein: ASSGRGERNSPLH
V gene: TRBV20-1; J gene: TRBJ1-2; CDR3 protein: SARENRDHGYT
V gene: TRBV12-3/TRBV12-4; J gene: TRBJ1-4; CDR3 protein: ASSSYATNEKLF
V gene: TRBV11-1; J gene: TRBJ2-4; CDR3 protein: ASSPLGTVLAKNIQY
V gene: TRBV6-2/TRBV6-3; J gene: TRBJ1-2; CDR3 protein: ASSLTDGDYGYT
V gene: TRBV6-5; J gene: TRBJ2-1; CDR3 protein: ASSYGQGSNEQF
V gene: TRBV5-1; J gene: TRBJ2-7; CDR3 protein: ASSLVQGVEQY
V gene: TRBV7-8; J gene: TRBJ2-7; CDR3 protein: ASSPQVAGGNEQY
V gene: TRBV29-1; J gene: TRBJ2-5; CDR3 protein: SARDRGQETQY
V gene: TRBV12-3/TRBV12-4; J gene: TRBJ2-1; CDR3 protein: ASSPLRRLQGQF
V gene: TRBV5-1; J gene: TRBJ1-1; CDR3 protein: ASSLPSGTGRRNTEAF
V gene: TRBV6-5; J gene: TRBJ1-5; CDR3 protein: ASSYGPAQPQH
V gene: TRBV9; J gene: TRBJ2-5; CDR3 protein: ASSPSGVQETQY
V gene: TRBV12-3/TRBV12-4; J gene: TRBJ1-4; CDR3 protein: ASSPHSANEKLF
V gene: TRBV4-2; J gene: TRBJ2-3; CDR3 protein: ASSQDRASGNTDTQY
V gene: TRBV5-1; J gene: TRBJ1-5; CDR3 protein: ASSLDGSPQH
V gene: TRBV18; J gene: TRBJ1-3; CDR3 protein: ASSPEGIPTRSSGNTIY
V gene: TRBV7-9; J gene: TRBJ2-7; CDR3 protein: ASSSGASGSSSYEQY
V gene: TRBV27; J gene: TRBJ2-5; CDR3 protein: ASSFSRGQETQY
V gene: TRBV27; J gene: TRBJ2-7; CDR3 protein: ASSGGGSYEQY
V gene: TRBV7-8; J gene: TRBJ2-1; CDR3 protein: ACSPRRDRGYNEQF
V gene: TRBV4-3; J gene: TRBJ2-7; CDR3 protein: ASSQDWTGGNEQY